This TCR beta chain was found in a study of cytomegalovirus exposure and HLA in healthy donors. Sequencing used immunoSEQ multiplex PCR; TCRdb keeps in-frame clones, though not all of them. The data hold roughly 280,000 clones, with 80% to 90% observed a single time. Germline CDR1 is SGDLS and CDR2 is YYNGEE. The CDR3 spans 16 residues. V shed 2 bases and J 5 bases; nucleotides not matched to a gene: 11. This clonotype was sampled from a woman under 30 in good health and CMV-seronegative. The sample was PBMCs. This rearrangement joins TRBV9 to TRBJ2-7, with 9 bases that match TRBD1. The CDR3 reads CASSVGQGAFRNEQYF. In DNA, the CDR3 is TGTGCCAGCAGCGTGGGACAGGGAGCCTTCCGGAACGAGCAGTACTTC.